The 13 T cell receptor beta chains below all came from one sample that was sequenced in a study of Ad26.COV2.S vaccination and SARS-CoV-2 variants. Using immunoSEQ multiplex PCR, the repertoire was profiled, and TCRdb retains in-frame clones only, with some absent. The repertoire consists of roughly 350,000 clones, with around 88% occurring once and the leading ten covering roughly 10%. Specified treatment: some 20 received Ad26.COV2.S at low or high dose, single or two shots; about 5 received placebo; per-sample allocation not given. Specimen acquisition occurred on day 63 following the initial vaccine or placebo injection. This specimen was peripheral blood, taken in a trial of Ad26.COV2.S vaccine versus placebo. Receptor source: a person between 18 and 65 years old who received the Ad26.COV2.S COVID-19 vaccine or a placebo.

About this clone: Different DNA sequences within this sample yield the same CDR3. The chain recombines TRBV28 with TRBJ1-5; 7 positions match TRBD1. The CDR3 sequence is 15 residues long. Germline CDR1 is MDHEN and CDR2 is SYDVKM. After removal of 6 bases from V and 1 base from J, the junction contained 6 bases not matched to a gene. CDR3 bases: TGTGCCAGCAGCCTCAGACAGGGCAGCAATCAGCCCCAGCATTTT. This translates into CASSLRQGSNQPQHF.

The genes are TRBV3-1 (or the pseudogene TRBV3-2) and TRBJ2-7; no firm D call. V was cut by 2 bases and J by 0 bases, with 5 bases left in between. Germline V lookup: CDR1 LGHDT, CDR2 YNNKEL (reference sequence). The CDR3 is 13 amino acids. The CDR3 sequence: CASSQLSSYEQYF. As DNA, the CDR3 is TGTGCCAGCAGCCAACTTAGCTCCTACGAGCAGTACTTC.

This clone was detected only once. This chain joins TRBV3-1 (or the pseudogene TRBV3-2) and TRBJ2-2; 8 bases line up with TRBD1. J lost 2 bases, V lost 5 bases, and 4 bases had no gene match. CDR3 length: 15 amino acids. Per the germline V gene, CDR1 is LGHDT and CDR2 is YNNKEL (reference sequence). CDR3 region: CASSNRGTNTGELFF. DNA for the CDR3: TGTGCCAGCAGCAACAGGGGGACCAACACCGGGGAGCTGTTTTTT.

The genes are TRBV7-2 and TRBJ1-5; 9 bases line up with TRBD1. V shed 2 bases and J 7 bases; nucleotides not matched to a gene: 9. The V gene's germline CDR1 is SGHTA and CDR2 FQGNSA. This CDR3 region has 16 residues. CDR3 residues: CASSLTGGAGKQPQHF. CDR3 sequence (DNA): TGTGCCAGCAGCTTAACAGGGGGCGCGGGGAAGCAGCCCCAGCATTTT.

The V and J genes are TRBV28 and TRBJ2-7; 8 bases map to TRBD2. Germline lookup yields CDR1 MDHEN and CDR2 SYDVKM. The CDR3 contains 15 residues. Trimming at V came to 6 bases and at J to 6 bases, leaving 13 bases not matched to a gene. The CDR3 reads CASSTSGTRQAEQYF. CDR3 bases: TGTGCCAGCAGCACATCCGGGACTAGGCAGGCCGAGCAGTACTTC.

V and J are TRBV29-1 and TRBJ1-1; TRBD1 aligns across 7 bases. CDR1 and CDR2 from the germline V gene are SQVTM and ANQGSEA. Trimming removed 3 bases from V and 4 bases from J; junction bases left unmatched: 5. The CDR3 totals 13 residues. The CDR3 here is CSVDPPGGTEAFF. CDR3 DNA: TGCAGCGTTGATCCCCCAGGGGGCACTGAAGCTTTCTTT.

The chain employs TRBV10-3 and TRBJ2-1; 8 bases agree with TRBD1. The CDR3 length is 13 residues. Germline trimming cut 4 bases from V and 10 bases from J; bases unmatched to any gene: 6. Germline V lookup: CDR1 ENHRY, CDR2 SYGVKD. For the CDR3, the DNA is TGTGCCATCAGTGTGACAGGGGTCGGCGAGCAGTTCTTC. It yields the protein CAISVTGVGEQFF.

The chain uses TRBV7-2 and TRBJ2-1; 10 positions agree with TRBD2. The ends lost 0 bases at V and 0 bases at J; junction bases unmatched: 11. The germline V gene encodes CDR1 SGHTA and CDR2 FQGNSA. The CDR3 length is 20 residues. The CDR3 DNA reads as TGTGCCAGCAGCTTAGCATTCCTAGCGGGAGAGGGACTCTCCTACAATGAGCAGTTCTTC. Translating gives CASSLAFLAGEGLSYNEQFF.

The chain is built from TRBV7-2 and TRBJ2-3; 7 positions agree with TRBD2. The CDR3 sequence is 17 residues long. Germline V gene data show CDR1 as SGHTA and CDR2 as FQGNSA. The V gene end was trimmed by 5 bases and the J gene end by 6 bases; junction bases not matched to a gene: 17. The CDR3 spells CASSDPTGGGAVDTQYF. For the CDR3, the DNA is TGTGCCAGCAGCGATCCGACGGGGGGAGGAGCGGTGGATACGCAGTATTTT.

This chain joins TRBV4-3 and TRBJ1-4; the match to TRBD1 covers 9 bases. This CDR3 region has 15 residues. Germline V gene lookup returns CDR1 LGHNA and CDR2 YSLEER. The trim removed 2 bases at V and 5 bases at J, leaving 3 bases unmatched. Written as DNA, the CDR3 is TGCGCCAGCAGCCAAACCGGGACAGGGAATGAAAAACTGTTTTTT. This sequence encodes CASSQTGTGNEKLFF.

The chain recombines TRBV28 with TRBJ2-7; 9 positions match TRBD2. In germline, CDR1 is MDHEN, CDR2 SYDVKM. The CDR3 extends over 13 amino acids. Trimming at V came to 8 bases and at J to 2 bases, leaving 4 bases not matched to a gene. The CDR3: CASWTSVTYEQYF. CDR3 sequence (DNA): TGTGCCAGCTGGACTAGCGTGACCTACGAGCAGTACTTC.

The V and J genes are TRBV5-4 and TRBJ1-2; 7 bases are a match to TRBD1. Germline CDR1 is SGHNT and CDR2 is YYREEE (reference sequence). Trimming removed 4 bases from V and 5 bases from J; junction bases left unmatched: 11. The CDR3 sequence is 15 residues long. Written as DNA, the CDR3 is TGTGCCAGCAGCCCTGACAGGGACGGGATATATGGCTACACCTTC. This codes for CASSPDRDGIYGYTF.

The chain uses TRBV30 and TRBJ1-2; TRBD1 matches at 9 bases. The CDR3 totals 13 residues. Trimming removed 3 bases from V and 6 bases from J; junction bases left unmatched: 5. Germline V gene lookup returns CDR1 GTSNPN and CDR2 SVGIG (reference sequence). The CDR3, as DNA: TGTGCCTGGAGACAAACAGGGGGCAATGGCTACACCTTC. Translation: CAWRQTGGNGYTF.